These 16 T cell receptor beta chains were all obtained from the same sample, sequenced in a study of blood T cell repertoires in COVID-19. Some clones are missing from TCRdb's copy, which holds only in-frame ones; the method was immunoSEQ multiplex PCR. Of about 140,000 clones listed, more than 60% are singletons. Sequenced: peripheral blood. These receptors were taken from a man older than 75 with acute or convalescent COVID-19.

J is TRBJ2-6 and V is TRBV2, with D perhaps matching TRBD1 (6 bases). Germline V gene data show CDR1 as SNHLY and CDR2 as FYNNEI. The CDR3 spans 16 residues. The germline V and J ends were trimmed by 6 bases and 2 bases, with 14 bases remaining between them. CDR3 in DNA: TGTGCCAGCAGCCTCAACAGGGATCCTGGGGCCAACGTCCTGACTTTC. It encodes CASSLNRDPGANVLTF. The full variable domain, in which reference TRBV2 and TRBJ2-6 provide the parts outside the CDR3, is EPEVTQTPSHQVTQMGQEVILRCVPISNHLYFYWYRQILGQKVEFLVSFYNNEISEKSEIFDDQFSVERPDGSNFTLKIRSTKLEDSAMYFCASSLNRDPGANVLTFGAGSRLTVL.

J is TRBJ2-7 and V is TRBV7-2; 8 bases map to TRBD1. J lost 4 bases, V lost 4 bases, and 0 bases had no gene match. The V gene's germline CDR1 is SGHTA and CDR2 FQGNSA. The CDR3 length is 12 residues. DNA of the CDR3: TGTGCCAGCAGCTGGACAGGGTACGAGCAGTACTTC. Protein product: CASSWTGYEQYF.

The J gene is TRBJ2-2, the V gene TRBV7-2; D is perhaps TRBD1 (5 bases). Trimming left V 4 bases short and J 9 bases short, with 15 bases between. This CDR3 is built from 14 residues. Germline assignment: CDR1 SGHTA and CDR2 FQGNSA. Here the CDR3 reads CASSSGQKRRELFF. The CDR3 nucleotides read TGTGCCAGCAGCTCCGGACAAAAGCGCCGGGAGCTGTTTTTT. Filled out from reference TRBV7-2 and TRBJ2-2, the complete variable domain reads GAGVSQSPSNKVTEKGKDVELRCDPISGHTALYWYRQSLGQGLEFLIYFQGNSAPDKSGLPSDRFSAERTGGSVSTLTIQRTQQEDSAVYLCASSSGQKRRELFFGEGSRLTVL.

The J gene is TRBJ1-1, the V gene TRBV7-2; D is unclear. Trimming left V 3 bases short and J 1 base short, with 12 bases between. The germline CDR1 and CDR2 sequences are SGHTA and FQGNSA. The CDR3 is made up of 15 amino acids. Here the CDR3 DNA reads TGTGCCAGCAGCTTTGACGTTAACAGGAACACTGAAGCTTTCTTT. Its translation: CASSFDVNRNTEAFF.

The chain couples TRBV28 to TRBJ1-1, with a possible D match to TRBD1 (5 bases). The CDR3 contains 14 residues. CDR1 and CDR2 (germline): MDHEN, SYDVKM. V was pared by 3 bases and J by 4 bases, with 12 bases between. The CDR3 spells CASSLGGEVTEAFF. The CDR3 nucleotides are TGTGCCAGCAGTTTGGGGGGGGAGGTCACTGAAGCTTTCTTT.

The chain combines TRBV27 with TRBJ1-6; a possible D gene is TRBD1 (6 bases). Germline-derived CDR1 and CDR2 are MNHEY and SMNVEV (reference sequence). The V gene lost 4 bases and the J gene lost 7 bases, with 14 bases spanning the gap. This CDR3 region has 15 residues. The CDR3 sequence is CASSSPDSRNSPLHF. CDR3 nucleotides: TGTGCCAGCAGTTCCCCGGACAGTCGGAATTCACCCCTCCACTTT.

This clone was recorded only once. V usage is TRBV3-1 (or the pseudogene TRBV3-2) and J usage is TRBJ2-7; weak D call: TRBD1 (5 bases). The germline V gene has CDR1 LGHDT and CDR2 YNNKEL (reference sequence). The length of the CDR3 is 16 residues. V lost 0 bases, J lost 0 bases, and 12 bases lay in between. CDR3 bases: TGTGCCAGCAGCCAAGATTGGGGCGTAAGCTCCTACGAGCAGTACTTC. This codes for CASSQDWGVSSYEQYF.

The gene calls are TRBV9 and TRBJ2-3, with 8 bases matching TRBD2. This CDR3 has 15 amino acids. Trimming cost V 0 bases and J 1 base; bases outside gene matches: 1. Germline V gives CDR1 SGDLS, CDR2 YYNGEE. CDR3 nucleotides: TGTGCCAGCAGCGTAGAAGCGGGGGGCACAGATACGCAGTATTTT. As protein: CASSVEAGGTDTQYF.

Here the CDR3 reads CASSFHETSLQREQYF. The CDR3 nucleotides read TGTGCCAGCAGTTTCCATGAGACTAGCCTTCAGAGGGAGCAGTACTTC. The chain employs TRBV27 and TRBJ2-7; the match to TRBD2 covers 7 bases. V shed 3 bases and J 7 bases; nucleotides not matched to a gene: 15. The germline V gene has CDR1 MNHEY and CDR2 SMNVEV (reference sequence). The CDR3 totals 16 residues.

The V call is TRBV7-2, the J call TRBJ1-5; D ambiguous. Germline V gene sequence: CDR1 SGHTA, CDR2 FQGNSA. V was shortened by 5 bases and J by 4 bases, with 15 bases between the two germline ends. The CDR3 loop spans 15 amino acids. For the CDR3, the DNA is TGTGCCAGCAGCCTAAGGTCCGGGGTTAATCAGCCCCAGCATTTT. Encoded protein: CASSLRSGVNQPQHF.

This chain joins TRBV21-1 and TRBJ2-2; the table calls TRBD2, which could not be checked here. TRBV21-1 counts as a pseudogene. The CDR3 length is 21 residues. CDR3 DNA: TGTGCCAGCAGCCAACACCCGGCCGGGACTAGCGGGGGGGCCGTTCTCGGGGAGCTGTTTTTT. Protein product: CASSQHPAGTSGGAVLGELFF.

The chain carries TRBV10-3 and TRBJ1-5; D call uncertain. V was shortened by 3 bases and J by 7 bases, with 7 bases between the two germline ends. Germline-derived CDR1 and CDR2 are ENHRY and SYGVKD. This CDR3 has 12 residues. The CDR3 loop is CAISEFAQPQHF. The CDR3, as DNA: TGTGCCATCAGTGAATTTGCGCAGCCCCAGCATTTT.

The V call is TRBV7-3, the J call TRBJ2-1; 7 nucleotides align to TRBD2. Germline values: CDR1 SGHTA, CDR2 FQGTGA. Germline trimming cut 4 bases from V and 8 bases from J; bases unmatched to any gene: 5. The CDR3 is 13 amino acids. CDR3 amino acids: CASSSLLAHEQFF. CDR3 sequence (DNA): TGTGCCAGCAGCTCATTACTAGCGCATGAGCAGTTCTTC.

The sample holds a few counts of this clone. The chain employs TRBV6-4 and TRBJ2-3; 11 nucleotides line up with TRBD2. V lost 9 bases to trimming and J lost 2 bases; unmatched junction nucleotides: 4. This CDR3 region has 14 residues. Germline assignment: CDR1 MRHNA and CDR2 SNTAGT. As DNA, the CDR3 is TGTGCCAGTGCACTAGCGGGGGCCACAGATACGCAGTATTTT. This encodes CASALAGATDTQYF.

This clone was seen a few times. In DNA form, the CDR3 reads TGTGCCAGCAGGCAACCGACAGGCTTGGGGACTGAAGCTTTCTTT. Translation: CASRQPTGLGTEAFF. V usage is TRBV28 and J usage is TRBJ1-1, with D perhaps TRBD1 (6 bases). There are 15 residues in the CDR3. Germline lookup yields CDR1 MDHEN and CDR2 SYDVKM. The V end lost 6 bases, the J end lost 5 bases, and 19 bases lay between the germline ends.

CDR3 DNA: TGTGCCAGCAGACGGGCAGGGGCATTCACCGGGGAGCTGTTTTTT. This encodes CASRRAGAFTGELFF. V usage is TRBV5-4 and J usage is TRBJ2-2; D possibly corresponds to TRBD1 (6 bases). The V end was cut by 5 bases, the J end by 4 bases, with 15 bases between. CDR3 length: 15 amino acids. CDR1 SGHNT and CDR2 YYREEE come from the germline V gene (reference sequence).